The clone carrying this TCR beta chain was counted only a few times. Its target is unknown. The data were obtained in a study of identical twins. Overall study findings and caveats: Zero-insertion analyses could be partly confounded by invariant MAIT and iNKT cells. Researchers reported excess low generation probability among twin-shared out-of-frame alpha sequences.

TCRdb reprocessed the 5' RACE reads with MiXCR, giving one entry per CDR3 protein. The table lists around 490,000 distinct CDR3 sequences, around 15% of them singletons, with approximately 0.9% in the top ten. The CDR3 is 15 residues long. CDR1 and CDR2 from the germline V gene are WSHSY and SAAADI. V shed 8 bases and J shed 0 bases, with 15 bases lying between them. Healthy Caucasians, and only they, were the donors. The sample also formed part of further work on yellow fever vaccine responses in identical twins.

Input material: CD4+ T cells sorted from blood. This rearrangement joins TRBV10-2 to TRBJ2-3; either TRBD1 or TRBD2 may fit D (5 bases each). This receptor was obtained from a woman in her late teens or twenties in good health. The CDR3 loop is CASRNKGSSTDTQYF. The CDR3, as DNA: TGCGCCAGCCGAAATAAGGGGAGCAGCACAGATACGCAGTATTTT.